Sequencing of this T cell receptor beta chain was carried out in a study of T-cell reconstitution after alpha-beta-depleted transplantation in children (dated by TCRdb to between 2015 and 2016). Background for the entire study: Using TCR repertoire profiling, the study quantitatively followed how T-cell immune reconstitution unfolded in children after TCRalphabeta/CD19-depleted allogeneic hematopoietic cell transplantation.

Library preparation was by PCR. The instrument was an Illumina HiSeq 2500. TCR libraries were prepared with molecular barcoding, using unique molecular identifiers to normalize TCRbeta repertoire quantification. TCRdb reanalyzed the raw reads on its own, using fastp at Q25 for trimming and MiXCR for clone calling, and kept in-frame beta chains. When rows share a CDR3 protein, they turn into one entry using the most common DNA and genes. In this sample the table shows a few hundred thousand distinct CDR3 sequences, around 9.7% of which occur a single time. The ten biggest clones cover less than 6% of the sample. This clonotype was seen many times. This receptor's antigen is unknown. One base away there is no much larger clone; base qualities are not given. V and J lose 0 bases and 8 bases, and a span of 17 bases separates them. The CDR3 numbers 16 residues from cysteine through phenylalanine. The CDR3 DNA has 48 bases and is translated from base 1. CDR1 and CDR2, looked up from the germline V gene, are MGHRA and YSYEKL.

Specimen: PBMCs from the stem cell graft donor, collected from the stem cell graft. The sequence joins TRBV4-1 to TRBJ2-1; matching of 6 bases hints at TRBD2 as the D gene. The clonotype comes from a human donor who donated a stem cell graft to a child with SCID. Read as DNA, the sequence is TGCGCCAGCAGCCAAGAGCGGCTAGCGTTGGGGGATGAGCAGTTCTTC. Its translation is CASSQERLALGDEQFF.